These T cell receptor beta chains were read from a single sample in a study of response to subunit inactivated influenza vaccine. From the RT-PCR reads, TCRdb called clonotypes with MiXCR, one entry per CDR3 protein. The data contain about 570,000 distinct CDR3 sequences, 12% of them singletons. The sample in question was PBMCs from blood, obtained on the day of vaccination. Receptor source: a man in his forties or fifties who received an inactivated influenza vaccine. Each CDR3 is given with its conserved first and last residue. Each record gives: CDR3 length, D gene, J gene, V gene, clone size, CDR3 DNA, CDR3 protein. A D gene is named only where the DNA matches it firmly. Clone sizes are given selectively: once, few, many, or a class where the clone is expanded.

13 NA TRBJ1-1 TRBV20-1 NA TGCAGTGCTAGTATAATGTCCCGGACTGAAGCTTTCTTT CSASIMSRTEAFF
15 NA TRBJ2-2 TRBV12-3/TRBV12-4 many TGTGCCAGCAGTTTACAGGCGGGATCCACCGGGGAGCTGTTTTTT CASSLQAGSTGELFF
13 NA TRBJ2-3 TRBV5-1 many TGCGCCAGCAGCTTGGGCCGGCGGGATACGCAGTATTTT CASSLGRRDTQYF
14 NA TRBJ1-5 TRBV2 NA TGTGCCAGCAAACAAGGGTGGGACAATCAGCCCCAGCATTTT CASKQGWDNQPQHF
16 TRBD2 TRBJ2-1 TRBV5-6 NA TGTGCCAGCAGCCGGACTAGCGGGGGCCCTTACAATGAGCAGTTCTTC CASSRTSGGPYNEQFF
13 NA TRBJ2-1 TRBV6-1 few NA CASGVGQGAREVF
17 NA TRBJ1-3 TRBV5-1 NA TGCGCCAGCAGCCCCAGGGCGGACAGCTTCTCTGGAAACACCATATATTTT CASSPRADSFSGNTIYF
16 TRBD2 TRBJ2-5 TRBV6-2/TRBV6-3 few TGTGCCAGCAGCCCGGGACTAGCGGGAGGCCCGGAGACCCAGTACTTC CASSPGLAGGPETQYF
15 NA TRBJ2-3 TRBV3-1 few TGTGCCAGCAGCCAAGATTGGGTTGGAACAGATACGCAGTATTTT CASSQDWVGTDTQYF
12 NA TRBJ2-7 TRBV7-2 many TGTGCCAGCAGCACAGGGTCCTACGAGCAGTACTTC CASSTGSYEQYF